This T cell receptor beta chain was retrieved from a study of beta chain features in type 1 diabetes (dated by TCRdb to about 2018). Turning to the overall study: Mean age, gender distribution, total cell number and subset yield did not differ between patients and healthy donors. A total of about 100 million sorted cells were examined across all samples, and RNA yield correlated strongly with the number of cells per subset. The study compared the TCRB repertoires of sorted circulating CD4+ T cell subsets in recently diagnosed type 1 diabetes patients with those in matched healthy donors. Whereas all 28 donors provided naive and central memory subsets, regulatory and stem cell-like memory subsets were isolated from just 8 patients and roughly 8 healthy donors.

At the junction V is shortened by 6 bases and J by 3 bases; bases outside the gene matches: 4. The CDR3 sequence holds 14 residues, the cysteine and phenylalanine included. Just CDR3 DNA is preserved here, 42 bases in frame from base 1. For CDR1 and CDR2, the germline V gene lists ENHRY and SYGVKD. As for this clone: Its antigen is unknown. Base qualities are not recorded, but no much larger clone differs from it by a single base.

General findings and caveats noted by the study authors: Because cDNA was sequenced instead of genomic DNA, activated cells with high expression could be over-represented, although the groups did not differ in activation or CD3 levels. Type 1 diabetes patients showed a moderate but significant shortening of TCRB CDR3 length in all four CD4+ subsets. Shorter templates might be favored by PCR, yet because patient and control samples were amplified and corrected together, any such skew would affect both groups equally. At VDJ recombination sites, patients with type 1 diabetes made fewer insertions and deleted more nucleotides, a pattern implying thymic rearrangement abnormalities. Because small numbers of individuals were included in the HLA sub-analyses, any influence of HLA type on TCRB rearrangement was left unresolved. Naive, central memory and regulatory TCRB repertoires appeared more similar among patients than among healthy donors.

Each donor gave one peripheral blood draw, roughly 0.11 L on average, collected into heparinised tubes. Naive, central memory, regulatory and stem cell-like memory CD4+ T cells were sorted on a BD FACSAria II using a panel including CD45RO, CCR7, CD25, CD127, CD95 and CD27. Every sorted population had a purity above 95%. PBMCs were isolated right away by Lymphoprep density gradient centrifugation and were stained directly, without culture. Samples were stained and sorted in pairs, with one healthy donor and one patient per experiment, so that batch effects were minimized. The High Capacity cDNA Reverse Transcription Kit was used to reverse transcribe all of the isolated RNA, meaning that expressed TCRB transcripts were what got sequenced. Deep immunoSEQ sequencing was performed on naive, central memory and regulatory T cell samples, with an average of roughly 3.6 million total reads per sample. Sorted cells were lysed in RLT buffer and RNA was extracted with DNase-treated RNeasy Micro or Mini kits, depending on cell number. To prevent cross-contamination, each cell subset was processed individually, whereas patient and healthy donor samples were processed jointly. TCRB sequences were amplified from cDNA with the immunoSEQ multiplex PCR, producing 87-bp fragments spanning the CDR3 region. Sequencing of the amplicons was done on the Illumina HiSeq platform. The paper's data handling went like this. PCR bias was computationally corrected using synthetic template baselines, reads within Hamming distance 2 were collapsed, and singletons that could not be merged were discarded. Reads were aligned to IMGT to assign V, D and J genes, CDR3 length, and insertions or deletions at six rearrangement sites. Within each subset, clonotype counts were normalized to sorted cell number, after which true diversity and Gini coefficients were computed with the tcR R package. The overlap coefficient, calculated on TCRB nucleotide sequences, was used to quantify repertoire sharing. TCRdb mirrors the immuneACCESS table, restricted to in-frame sequences. Some clones are absent from its copies; in checked studies, under half trace to an unresolved V gene, and the reason for the others is unknown. V, J and clone size were drawn from that table, and D and trimming were deduced from the DNA. Across this sample there are 150,000 to 190,000 clones, with over 7.5% seen only once. About 0.6% of the sample is in the top ten clones.

This sequence was found in a man younger than 35 in good health. Source material: central memory CD4+ T cells from blood. Rearrangement joined TRBV10-3 to TRBJ1-2; 10 of the junction bases match TRBD1. The sequence in DNA is TGTGCCATCAGACAGACAGGGGGCGACTATGGCTACACCTTC. Its translation reads: CAIRQTGGDYGYTF.